A selection of T cell receptor beta chains follows, all from one sample in a study of metastatic and nonmetastatic thyroid tumors. TCRdb re-analyzed the PCR reads using MiXCR. The sample has fewer than 100,000 clones, 14% to 15% seen once. The sample was blood. The receptor source for this set is a female donor with papillary thyroid cancer or a benign thyroid nodule (not recorded which). Some clones in this sample may be carry-over from other donors' samples. Each CDR3 is given with its conserved first and last residue. A D gene is named only where the DNA matches it firmly. The listing skips clone size in some rows; elsewhere it reads once, few, many or a size class.

TRBJ2-3 | . | . | TRBV27 | TGTGCCAGCAGTAGCAGGGGGGGGCCCCCGGATACGCAGTATTTT | CASSSRGGPPDTQYF
TRBJ2-3 | . | TRBD2 | TRBV5-1 | TGCGCCAGCAGCTTGGCCTCAGGACTAGCGGGGGATACGCAACATTTT | CASSLASGLAGDTQHF
TRBJ2-7 | . | . | TRBV12-3/TRBV12-4 | TGTGCCAGCAGACCGACTACAGGGTCCTCCTACGAGCAGTACTTC | CASRPTTGSSYEQYF
TRBJ1-2 | many | . | TRBV30 | TGTGCCTGGAAGAGTGGGAACACCTATGGCTACACCTTC | CAWKSGNTYGYTF
TRBJ2-5 | few | . | TRBV2 | TGTGCAAGAAGTGAAGCCGTAGTGGAGACCCAGTACTTC | CARSEAVVETQYF
TRBJ1-5 | many | . | TRBV4-1 | TGCGCCAGCAGCCACCCCGGGGTCCCCAATCAGCCCCAGCATTTT | CASSHPGVPNQPQHF
TRBJ1-4 | . | TRBD1 | TRBV6-1 | TGTGCCAGCAGTCGGGCTCTGACAGGGGGGCATGAAAAACTGTTTTTT | CASSRALTGGHEKLFF
TRBJ1-2 | many | . | TRBV18 | TGTGCCAGCTCACCATCGGCAGGCGCCTATGGCTACACCTTC | CASSPSAGAYGYTF
TRBJ2-3 | many | TRBD1 | TRBV19 | TGTGCCAGTAGTATGGGACAGGGCACAGATACGCAGTATTTT | CASSMGQGTDTQYF
TRBJ2-5 | many | TRBD2 | TRBV7-2 | TGTGCCAGCAGCTTAGTGGGGACTAGCGGGGGGGAGACCCAGTACTTC | CASSLVGTSGGETQYF
TRBJ1-6 | many | . | TRBV7-9 | TGTGCCAGCAGCTTGGGTTGGCAGGATAATTCACCCCTCCACTTT | CASSLGWQDNSPLHF
TRBJ2-3 | few | TRBD1 | TRBV4-2 | TGTGCCAGCAGCCAAGGACCGACAGGGACAGCAGATACGCAGTATTTT | CASSQGPTGTADTQYF
TRBJ1-3 | . | . | TRBV6-1 | TGTGCCAGCAGTACCCTGACACTTAGCTCTGGAAACACCATATATTTT | CASSTLTLSSGNTIYF
TRBJ2-7 | many | . | TRBV19 | TGTGCCAGTAGTGCTGGTCAGCTCCACTCCTACGAGCAGTACTTC | CASSAGQLHSYEQYF
TRBJ2-7 | many | . | TRBV4-1 | TGCGCCAGCAGCCAAGTCCAGGGTTCCTACGAGCAGTACTTC | CASSQVQGSYEQYF
TRBJ2-3 | . | TRBD1 | TRBV6-4 | TGTGCCAGAAGTGGGGACAGCACAGATACGCGGTATTTT | CARSGDSTDTRYF
TRBJ1-1 | many | TRBD1 | TRBV4-1 | TGCGCCAGCAGCCAGCACGGGACAGGGGGGGGAAACACTGAAGCTTTCTTT | CASSQHGTGGGNTEAFF
TRBJ2-1 | many | . | TRBV5-1 | TGCGCCAGCAGCACTGATACAGTGGGTGGCAATGAGCAGTTCTTC | CASSTDTVGGNEQFF
TRBJ2-2 | many | . | TRBV7-9 | TGTGCCAGTAGACTTGGACAGTCCACCGGGGAGCTGTTTTTT | CASRLGQSTGELFF
TRBJ2-7 | many | TRBD2 | TRBV28 | TGTGCCAGCAGTGGGGGGGCCTACGAGCAGTACTTC | CASSGGAYEQYF
TRBJ1-3 | many | . | TRBV7-2 | TGTGCCAGCAGCTTAACTCGCTCTGGAAACACCATATATTTT | CASSLTRSGNTIYF